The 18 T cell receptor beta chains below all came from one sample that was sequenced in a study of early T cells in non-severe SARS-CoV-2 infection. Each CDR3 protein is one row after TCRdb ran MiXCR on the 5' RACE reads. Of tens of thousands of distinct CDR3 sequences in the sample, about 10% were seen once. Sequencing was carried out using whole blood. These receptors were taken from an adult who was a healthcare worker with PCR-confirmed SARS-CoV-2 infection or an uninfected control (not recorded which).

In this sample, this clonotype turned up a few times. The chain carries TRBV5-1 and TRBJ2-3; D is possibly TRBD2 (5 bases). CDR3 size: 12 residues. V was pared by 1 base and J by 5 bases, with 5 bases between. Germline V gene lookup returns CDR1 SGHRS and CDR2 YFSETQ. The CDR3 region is CASSLREDTQYF. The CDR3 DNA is TGCGCCAGCAGCTTGCGGGAAGATACGCAGTATTTT. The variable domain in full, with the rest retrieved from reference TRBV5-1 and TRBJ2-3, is KAGVTQTPRYLIKTRGQQVTLSCSPISGHRSVSWYQQTPGQGLQFLFEYFSETQRNKGNFPGRFSGRQFSNSRSEMNVSTLELGDSALYLCASSLREDTQYFGPGTRLTVL.

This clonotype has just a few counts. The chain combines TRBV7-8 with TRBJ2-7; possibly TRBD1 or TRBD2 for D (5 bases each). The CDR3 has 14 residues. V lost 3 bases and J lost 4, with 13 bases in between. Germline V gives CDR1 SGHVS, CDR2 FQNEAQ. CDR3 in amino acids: CASSFHGGKYEQYF. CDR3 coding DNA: TGTGCCAGCAGCTTCCATGGGGGAAAGTACGAGCAGTACTTC.

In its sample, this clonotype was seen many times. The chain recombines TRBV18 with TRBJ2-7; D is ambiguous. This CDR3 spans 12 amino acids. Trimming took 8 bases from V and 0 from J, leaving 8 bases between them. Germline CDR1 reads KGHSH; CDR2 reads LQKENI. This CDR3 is CASSPDSYEQYF. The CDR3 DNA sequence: TGTGCCAGCAGCCCAGACTCCTACGAGCAGTACTTC.

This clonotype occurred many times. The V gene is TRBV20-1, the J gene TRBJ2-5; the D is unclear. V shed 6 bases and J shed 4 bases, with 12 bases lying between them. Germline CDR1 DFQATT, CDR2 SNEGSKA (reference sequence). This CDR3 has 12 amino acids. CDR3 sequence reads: CSAYSFGETQYF. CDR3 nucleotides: TGCAGTGCATATAGTTTCGGAGAGACCCAGTACTTC.

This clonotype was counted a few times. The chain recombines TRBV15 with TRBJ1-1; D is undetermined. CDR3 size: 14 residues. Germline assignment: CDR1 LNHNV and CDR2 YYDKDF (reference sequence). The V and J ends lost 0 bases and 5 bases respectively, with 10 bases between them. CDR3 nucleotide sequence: TGTGCCACCAGCAGAGAAGCGCTGGAAACTGAAGCTTTCTTT. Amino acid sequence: CATSREALETEAFF.

CDR3 region: CASRKVPGHDETQYF. CDR3 nucleotides: TGTGCCAGCAGGAAGGTACCGGGCCACGACGAGACCCAGTACTTC. The V and J genes are TRBV7-9 and TRBJ2-5; D is unresolved. The length of the CDR3 is 15 residues. The germline CDR1 and CDR2 sequences are SEHNR and FQNEAQ (reference sequence). The V end lost 6 bases, the J end lost 5 bases, and 19 bases lay between the germline ends.

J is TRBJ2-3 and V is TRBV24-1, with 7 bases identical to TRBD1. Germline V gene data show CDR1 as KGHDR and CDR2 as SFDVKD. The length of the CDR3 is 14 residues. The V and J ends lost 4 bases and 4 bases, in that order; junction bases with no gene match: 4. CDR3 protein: CATSEPTGADTQYF. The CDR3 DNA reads TGTGCCACCAGTGAGCCTACAGGGGCAGATACGCAGTATTTT.

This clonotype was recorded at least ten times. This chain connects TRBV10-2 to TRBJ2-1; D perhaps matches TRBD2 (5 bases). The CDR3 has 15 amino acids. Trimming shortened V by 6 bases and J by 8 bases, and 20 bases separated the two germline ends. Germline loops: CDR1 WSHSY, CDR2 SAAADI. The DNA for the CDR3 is TGCGCCAGCAGCGAACGTCTAGGTCTAGCTGATGAGCAGTTCTTC. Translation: CASSERLGLADEQFF.

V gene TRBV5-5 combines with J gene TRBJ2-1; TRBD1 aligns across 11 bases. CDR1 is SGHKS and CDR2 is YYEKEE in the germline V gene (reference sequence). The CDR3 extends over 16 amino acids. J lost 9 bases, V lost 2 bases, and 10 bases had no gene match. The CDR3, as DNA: TGTGCCAGCAGCTTTGAACCGGGACAGGGGGAAAGTGAGCAGTTCTTC. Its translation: CASSFEPGQGESEQFF.

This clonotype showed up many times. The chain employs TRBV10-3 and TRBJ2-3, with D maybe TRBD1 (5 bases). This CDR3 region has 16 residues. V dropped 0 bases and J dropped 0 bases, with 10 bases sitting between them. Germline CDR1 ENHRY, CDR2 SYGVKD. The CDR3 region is CAISESDSSSTDTQYF. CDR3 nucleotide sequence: TGTGCCATCAGTGAGTCTGACAGTTCTAGCACAGATACGCAGTATTTT.

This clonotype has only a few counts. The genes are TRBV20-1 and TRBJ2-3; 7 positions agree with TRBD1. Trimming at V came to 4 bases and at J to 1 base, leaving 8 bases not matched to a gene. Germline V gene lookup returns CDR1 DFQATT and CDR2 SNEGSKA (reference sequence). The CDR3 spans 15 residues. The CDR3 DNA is TGCAGTGCTACTGACTCCCAGGGGGGCACAGATACGCAGTATTTT. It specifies CSATDSQGGTDTQYF.

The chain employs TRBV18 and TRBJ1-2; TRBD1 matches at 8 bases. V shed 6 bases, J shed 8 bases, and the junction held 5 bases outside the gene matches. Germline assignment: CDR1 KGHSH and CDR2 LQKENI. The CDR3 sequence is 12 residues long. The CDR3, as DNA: TGTGCCAGCTCGCCGCAGGGGGCGGGCTACACCTTC. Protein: CASSPQGAGYTF.

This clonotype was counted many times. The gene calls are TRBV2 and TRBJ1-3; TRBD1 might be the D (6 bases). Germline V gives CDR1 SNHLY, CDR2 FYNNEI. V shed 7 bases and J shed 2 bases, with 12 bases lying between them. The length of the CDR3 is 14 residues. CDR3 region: CASTEGGTGNTIYF. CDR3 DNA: TGTGCCAGCACCGAGGGGGGCACTGGAAACACCATATATTTT.

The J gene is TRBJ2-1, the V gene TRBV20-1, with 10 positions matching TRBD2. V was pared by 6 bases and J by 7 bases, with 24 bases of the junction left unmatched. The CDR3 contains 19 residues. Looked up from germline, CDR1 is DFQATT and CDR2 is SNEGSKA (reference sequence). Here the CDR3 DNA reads TGCAGTGCCCCTTCGGTTTCCCTAGCGGGAGATTTATCTGGGAATGAGCAGTTCTTC. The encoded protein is CSAPSVSLAGDLSGNEQFF.

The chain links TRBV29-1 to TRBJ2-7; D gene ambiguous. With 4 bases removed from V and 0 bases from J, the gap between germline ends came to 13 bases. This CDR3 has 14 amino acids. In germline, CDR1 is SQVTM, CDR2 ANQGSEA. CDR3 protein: CSVVTRWSSYEQYF. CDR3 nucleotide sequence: TGCAGCGTTGTGACCCGCTGGAGCTCCTACGAGCAGTACTTC.

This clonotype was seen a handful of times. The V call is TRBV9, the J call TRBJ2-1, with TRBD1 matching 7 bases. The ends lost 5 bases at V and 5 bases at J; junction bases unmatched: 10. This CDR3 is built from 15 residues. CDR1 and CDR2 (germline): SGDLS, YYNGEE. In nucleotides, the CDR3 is TGTGCCAGCAGTCATACGTCGGGACAGAACAATGAGCAGTTCTTC. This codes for CASSHTSGQNNEQFF.

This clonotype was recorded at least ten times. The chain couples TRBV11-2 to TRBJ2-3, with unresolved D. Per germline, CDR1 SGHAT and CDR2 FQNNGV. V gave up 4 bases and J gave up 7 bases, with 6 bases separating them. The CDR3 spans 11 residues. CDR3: CASSSTHTQYF. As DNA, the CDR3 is TGTGCCAGCAGCTCCACCCATACGCAGTATTTT.

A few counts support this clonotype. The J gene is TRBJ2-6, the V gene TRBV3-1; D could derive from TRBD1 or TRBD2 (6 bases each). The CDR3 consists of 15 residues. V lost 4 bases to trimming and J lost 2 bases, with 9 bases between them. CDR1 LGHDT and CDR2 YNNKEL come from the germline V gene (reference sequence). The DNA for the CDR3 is TGTGCCAGCAGCCTCGGGGGCCCTGGGGCCAACGTCCTGACTTTC. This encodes CASSLGGPGANVLTF.